One and the same sample provided the 28 T cell receptor beta chains below, sequenced in a study of molecular identifiers for immune sequencing clone quantification. MiXCR, run by TCRdb on the PCR reads, gives a single entry per CDR3 protein. The repertoire has 600,000 to 650,000 distinct CDR3 sequences, just under 20% of them found once; the top ten carry 0.75% to 0.95%. Source material: naive CD8+ T cells from blood, with Jurkat cell RNA spiked in. Subset: FACS-sorted CD8+CD4-CCR7+CD45RA+ naive T cells. The receptor source for this set is a human donor in good health. Some libraries in this study had Jurkat cell RNA spiked in.

This clonotype has at least ten counts. This chain joins TRBV7-6 and TRBJ2-5; 11 positions agree with TRBD2. This CDR3 is 17 amino acids long. Unmatched junction bases numbered 13, after V lost 1 base and J lost 9 bases. CDR1 and CDR2 (germline): SGHVS, FNYEAQ. The CDR3 DNA reads TGTGCCAGCAGCTTAGGGGCTAGCGGGAGGTCCCCGGATCCCCAGTACTTC. Protein: CASSLGASGRSPDPQYF.

This clonotype occurred many times. The rearrangement links TRBV24-1 to TRBJ2-7; D is possibly TRBD2 (5 bases). Deletions cut 7 bases from V and 7 bases from J, with 13 bases between. From germline, CDR1 is KGHDR and CDR2 SFDVKD. This CDR3 region has 12 residues. The DNA for the CDR3 is TGTGCCACCAGCAAGGAGGCGGGTGAGCAGTACTTC. Amino acid sequence: CATSKEAGEQYF.

This clonotype showed up many times. The rearrangement links TRBV19 to TRBJ2-2; D ambiguous. Trimming cost V 11 bases and J 0 bases, with 13 bases left between them. The CDR3 is made up of 14 amino acids. Germline lookup yields CDR1 LNHDA and CDR2 SQIVND (reference sequence). As DNA, the CDR3 is TGTGCCGCAGGAACAGATACGAACACCGGGGAGCTGTTTTTT. Protein product: CAAGTDTNTGELFF.

The chain couples TRBV24-1 to TRBJ2-7; TRBD1 matches at 7 bases. The CDR3 has 15 amino acids. Trimming cost V 2 bases and J 3 bases; bases outside gene matches: 6. Looked up from germline, CDR1 is KGHDR and CDR2 is SFDVKD. The CDR3 protein is CATSDSTGSYYEQYF. CDR3 nucleotides: TGTGCCACCAGTGATTCGACAGGGTCCTACTACGAGCAGTACTTC.

There are a few counts of this clonotype. The rearrangement joins TRBV30 to TRBJ2-1; D is perhaps TRBD1 (8 bases). Trimming stripped 5 bases from V and 2 bases from J, with 13 bases between. The CDR3 consists of 14 residues. Germline-derived CDR1 and CDR2 are GTSNPN and SVGIG (reference sequence). The chain's CDR3 is CAWDRGGTYNEQFF. DNA for the CDR3: TGTGCCTGGGACAGGGGAGGGACCTACAATGAGCAGTTCTTC. Together with reference TRBV30 and TRBJ2-1, the CDR3 gives the full variable domain: SQTIHQWPATLVQPVGSPLSLECTVEGTSNPNLYWYRQAAGRGLQLLFYSVGIGQISSEVPQNLSASRPQDRQFILSSKKLLLSDSGFYLCAWDRGGTYNEQFFGPGTRLTVL.

This clonotype has only a few counts. The gene calls are TRBV7-9 and TRBJ1-5; D unclear. The CDR3 totals 14 residues. The germline V gene encodes CDR1 SEHNR and CDR2 FQNEAQ (reference sequence). Trimming took 4 bases from V and 5 from J, leaving 12 bases between them. The CDR3 coding sequence is TGTGCCAGCAGCTCACTTTGGGCTGATCAGCCCCAGCATTTT. Translated, it gives CASSSLWADQPQHF. Looking up the rest from reference TRBV7-9 and TRBJ1-5 gives the full variable domain: DTGVSQNPRHKITKRGQNVTFRCDPISEHNRLYWYRQTLGQGPEFLTYFQNEAQLEKSRLLSDRFSAERPKGSFSTLEIQRTEQGDSAMYLCASSSLWADQPQHFGDGTRLSIL.

The chain employs TRBV12-5 and TRBJ1-5, with D unclear. In germline, CDR1 is LGHNT, CDR2 FRNRAP. The CDR3 is made up of 16 amino acids. Deletions cut 1 base from V and 0 bases from J, with 10 bases between. In DNA, the CDR3 is TGTGCTAGTGGTTTGGCCACAGTAAATAGCAATCAGCCCCAGCATTTT. Amino acid sequence: CASGLATVNSNQPQHF.

This clonotype was seen ten or more times. The chain employs TRBV5-1 and TRBJ1-4, with 8 bases fitting TRBD1. V dropped 7 bases and J dropped 3; count of bases not matched to a gene: 8. The CDR3 is 15 amino acids. Germline CDR1 SGHRS, CDR2 YFSETQ. The CDR3: CASGGQGSPNEKLFF. The CDR3 DNA follows: TGCGCCAGCGGCGGACAGGGATCCCCTAATGAAAAACTGTTTTTT.

On this clonotype: This clone may be a read error of a much larger clone one base away. The chain employs TRBV13 and TRBJ2-7; no definite D call. The CDR3 covers 14 residues. Germline assignment: CDR1 PRHDT and CDR2 FYEKMQ (reference sequence). The CDR3 bases are TGTGCCAGCAGCTTAAAAGGTGCGAGTTACGAGCGGTACTTC. Amino acid sequence: CASSLKGASYERYF.

This clonotype has a count of ten or more. This chain links TRBV24-1 with TRBJ2-3; D might be TRBD2 (5 bases). Germline V gene lookup returns CDR1 KGHDR and CDR2 SFDVKD. The V and J ends lost 1 base and 4 bases respectively, with 17 bases between them. The CDR3 spans 17 residues. The CDR3 loop is CATSDLSAEVSPDTQYF. The CDR3 DNA reads as TGTGCCACCAGTGATTTAAGTGCGGAGGTATCTCCAGATACGCAGTATTTT.

V is TRBV4-3 and J is TRBJ2-1; TRBD1 might be the D (6 bases). The length of the CDR3 is 16 residues. The V and J ends lost 0 bases and 2 bases respectively, with 11 bases between them. CDR1 is LGHNA, CDR2 YSLEER, per germline. CDR3 sequence (DNA): TGCGCCAGCAGCCAAGACGAGGGGGACCCCTACAATGAGCAGTTCTTC. Translating it yields CASSQDEGDPYNEQFF.

This clonotype has ten or more counts. The chain links TRBV27 to TRBJ2-3; 7 bases agree with TRBD1. Germline CDR1 MNHEY, CDR2 SMNVEV (reference sequence). CDR3 size: 14 residues. With V trimmed by 1 base and J by 4 bases, 2 bases remained unmatched. The CDR3, as DNA: TGTGCCAGCAGTTTATTAGGGGGCGCAGATACGCAGTATTTT. Encoded protein: CASSLLGGADTQYF.

The chain combines TRBV19 with TRBJ1-5; no clear D gene. Trimming shortened V by 8 bases and J by 0 bases, and 8 bases separated the two germline ends. The CDR3 loop spans 13 amino acids. Germline values: CDR1 LNHDA, CDR2 SQIVND (reference sequence). In nucleotides, the CDR3 is TGTGCCAGTGGACGGTGTAGCAATCAGCCCCAGCATTTT. Amino acid sequence: CASGRCSNQPQHF.

In this sample, this clonotype turned up many times. The CDR3: CSARLGQGITGELFF. CDR3 sequence (DNA): TGCAGTGCTAGACTGGGACAGGGCATCACCGGGGAGCTGTTTTTT. This chain connects TRBV20-1 to TRBJ2-2, with 9 bases lining up with TRBD1. With 2 bases clipped from V and 4 bases from J, the junction kept 5 bases outside the gene matches. The germline V gene has CDR1 DFQATT and CDR2 SNEGSKA (reference sequence). The CDR3 has 15 residues.

This clonotype occurred many times. V usage is TRBV7-3 and J usage is TRBJ2-2; D not certain. The CDR3 sequence is 14 residues long. The germline gives CDR1 SGHTA, CDR2 FQGTGA. Trimming took 2 bases from V and 8 from J, leaving 12 bases between them. In DNA form, the CDR3 reads TGTGCCAGCAGCTTATATCCTAGACCTGGGGAGCTGTTTTTT. Protein: CASSLYPRPGELFF.

For this clonotype: A read error may explain this, as a much larger clone is one base away. This chain connects TRBV19 to TRBJ2-7; 7 bases agree with TRBD2. The CDR3 contains 15 residues. Germline V lookup: CDR1 LNHDA, CDR2 SQIVND (reference sequence). Here the CDR3 DNA reads TGTGCCAGTAGTATCCCGCTAGCGGCTACCTACGAGCAGTGCTTC. Its protein is CASSIPLAATYEQCF. The full variable domain, with the rest looked up from reference TRBV19 and TRBJ2-7, is DGGITQSPKYLFRKEGQNVTLSCEQNLNHDAMYWYRQDPGQGLRLIYYSQIVNDFQKGDIAEGYSVSREKKESFPLTVTSAQKNPTAFYLCASSIPLAATYEQCFGPGTRLTVT.

This clonotype was seen many times. The J gene is TRBJ2-2, the V gene TRBV6-5; no clear D gene. V gave up 2 bases and J gave up 6 bases, with 10 bases separating them. Per germline, CDR1 MNHEY and CDR2 SVGAGI. This CDR3 has 14 amino acids. The DNA for the CDR3 is TGTGCCAGCAGTTACGCAGCGTTTGCCGGGGAGCTGTTTTTT. Translating gives CASSYAAFAGELFF.

This clonotype was observed at least ten times. The J gene is TRBJ2-3, the V gene TRBV5-5, with 7 bases aligning to TRBD1. Germline trimming cut 6 bases from V and 0 bases from J; bases unmatched to any gene: 7. CDR3 length: 15 amino acids. Germline lookup yields CDR1 SGHKS and CDR2 YYEKEE (reference sequence). CDR3 sequence (DNA): TGTGCCAGCACCCGGGACAGCGCCAGCACAGATACGCAGTATTTT. This sequence encodes CASTRDSASTDTQYF.

This clonotype was observed a handful of times. This chain connects TRBV5-8 to TRBJ2-7; 9 nucleotides agree with TRBD1. The V and J ends lost 0 bases and 3 bases, in that order; junction bases with no gene match: 7. Germline V gives CDR1 SGHTS, CDR2 YDEGEE. This CDR3 comprises 16 residues. This CDR3 is CASSLAGGTGIYEQYF. In DNA form, the CDR3 reads TGTGCCAGCAGCTTGGCCGGCGGGACAGGGATCTACGAGCAGTACTTC.

The V gene is TRBV6-5, the J gene TRBJ1-1; 7 nucleotides agree with TRBD1. Trimming at V came to 6 bases and at J to 4 bases, leaving 23 bases not matched to a gene. The CDR3 length is 19 residues. Germline CDR1 and CDR2: MNHEY and SVGAGI. The CDR3 nucleotides are TGTGCCAGCAGACAGAAAGCGTGGGTGGGGCGACAGGGACCCACTGAAGCTTTCTTT. It translates to CASRQKAWVGRQGPTEAFF.

This clonotype was found many times. The V call is TRBV7-6, the J call TRBJ2-3; D gene ambiguous. V lost 0 bases and J 3 bases, leaving 7 bases between the germline ends. CDR3 length: 14 residues. Germline CDR1 SGHVS, CDR2 FNYEAQ. The CDR3 DNA follows: TGTGCCAGCAGCTTAGCGGTGGGGACAGATACGCAGTATTTT. Its protein product is CASSLAVGTDTQYF.

Ten or more counts support this clonotype. The chain combines TRBV27 with TRBJ2-7; the D call may be TRBD1 or TRBD2 (5 bases each). The CDR3 covers 13 residues. Trimming pared 5 bases from V and 2 bases from J, leaving 10 bases between. Germline V CDR1 and CDR2: MNHEY, SMNVEV (reference sequence). The CDR3 bases are TGTGCCAGCAGTCCCGGGGCAGCCTACGAGCAGTACTTC. Encoded protein: CASSPGAAYEQYF.

This clonotype was found many times. The rearrangement links TRBV20-1 to TRBJ2-1, with D possibly TRBD2 on 5 matching bases. The CDR3 spans 14 residues. Trimming removed 0 bases at V and 4 bases at J, with 10 bases between. Looked up from germline, CDR1 is DFQATT and CDR2 is SNEGSKA (reference sequence). CDR3 in amino acids: CSARELGQYNEQFF. CDR3 sequence (DNA): TGCAGTGCTAGAGAACTAGGGCAGTACAATGAGCAGTTCTTC.

The chain recombines TRBV2 with TRBJ1-1; a possible D gene is TRBD1 (6 bases). CDR3 length: 13 amino acids. Germline CDR1 is SNHLY and CDR2 is FYNNEI. Trimming took off 8 bases at V and 1 base at J, with 11 bases between the two ends. Here the CDR3 reads CASGLTGNTEAFF. The CDR3 region has the DNA TGTGCCAGCGGCCTGACAGGGAACACTGAAGCTTTCTTT.

With respect to this clonotype: A much more abundant neighbour one base away suggests this may be a read error. The chain combines TRBV15 with TRBJ1-1; the D is unclear. Per germline, CDR1 LNHNV and CDR2 YYDKDF (reference sequence). The V gene lost 1 base and the J gene lost 3 bases, with 9 bases spanning the gap. This CDR3 is 14 amino acids long. The CDR3 reads CATSRGSGYTEAFF. As DNA, the CDR3 is TGTGCCACCAGCAGAGGTAGCGGGTACACTGAAGCTTTCTTT.

This clonotype has at least ten counts. This rearrangement joins TRBV28 to TRBJ1-1; D gene uncertain. Germline assignment: CDR1 MDHEN and CDR2 SYDVKM. The CDR3 consists of 13 residues. V was shortened by 8 bases and J by 4 bases, with 14 bases between the two germline ends. The CDR3 loop is CASYPRHSTEAFF. CDR3 sequence (DNA): TGTGCCAGCTACCCTCGACACTCCACTGAAGCTTTCTTT.

About this clonotype itself: This sequence may be a read error, since a much larger clone differs from it by one base. V is TRBV12-3 or TRBV12-4 and J is TRBJ1-1; D remains ambiguous. This CDR3 comprises 12 residues. CDR3 DNA sequence: TGTGCCAGCAGTTTACTGGGCGCTGAAGCTCTCTTT. As protein: CASSLLGAEALF.

The J gene is TRBJ1-2, the V gene TRBV20-1; D is possibly TRBD1 (5 bases). The CDR3 extends over 14 amino acids. Germline V CDR1 and CDR2: DFQATT, SNEGSKA (reference sequence). V was trimmed by 4 bases and J by 2 bases, leaving 14 bases between them. CDR3 sequence reads: CSATPGQLNYGYTF. The DNA of the CDR3 is TGCAGTGCTACACCTGGACAATTAAACTATGGCTACACCTTC.